These 24 T cell receptor beta chains were all obtained from the same sample, sequenced in a study of T cell responses to AZD1222 COVID-19 vaccine. The assay was immunoSEQ multiplex PCR, and TCRdb's table has in-frame clones only and misses some. The sample lists 65,000 to 80,000 clones, roughly 85% occurring once. The input for sequencing was peripheral blood, taken 28 days after the second AZD1222 dose. These receptors were taken from an adult who received the AZD1222 COVID-19 vaccine.

This clone was observed a handful of times. The V and J genes are TRBV7-2 and TRBJ2-1; D possibly uses TRBD1 or TRBD2 (6 bases each). The CDR3 extends over 17 amino acids. CDR1 SGHTA and CDR2 FQGNSA come from the germline V gene. V lost 2 bases and J lost 4, with 18 bases in between. CDR3 nucleotides: TGTGCCAGCAGCTTACGTACTGTCCGGGGGCTGTACAATGAGCAGTTCTTC. Amino acids: CASSLRTVRGLYNEQFF.

The DNA of the CDR3 is TGTGCCATCAGTGAGTCCAGAGGGGGCAGCTACGAGCAGTACTTC. Translation: CAISESRGGSYEQYF. The genes are TRBV10-3 and TRBJ2-7; 7 nucleotides match TRBD1. The CDR3 is made up of 15 amino acids. Germline CDR1 and CDR2: ENHRY and SYGVKD. V shed 0 bases and J 3 bases; nucleotides not matched to a gene: 5.

The chain combines TRBV29-1 with TRBJ2-3; D ambiguous. This CDR3 is 11 amino acids long. Germline V gene lookup returns CDR1 SQVTM and CDR2 ANQGSEA. V gave up 7 bases and J gave up 2 bases, with 7 bases separating them. The chain's CDR3 is CSAGPTDTQYF. CDR3 sequence (DNA): TGCAGCGCCGGACCCACAGATACGCAGTATTTT.

The rearrangement joins TRBV7-2 to TRBJ2-7; 8 bases map to TRBD2. The V segment lost 0 bases and the J segment 6 bases; nucleotides outside the gene matches: 10. Germline V CDR1 and CDR2: SGHTA, FQGNSA. This CDR3 comprises 16 residues. The chain's CDR3 is CASSLATGGPGSEQYF. CDR3 in DNA: TGTGCCAGCAGCTTAGCAACGGGAGGGCCGGGGAGCGAGCAGTACTTC.

The chain carries TRBV6-5 and TRBJ1-1; D may be TRBD1 (5 bases). The CDR3 is 14 residues long. Germline V gene data show CDR1 as MNHEY and CDR2 as SVGAGI. Trimming removed 8 bases at V and 4 bases at J, with 17 bases between. The CDR3 protein is CASCPRGAGTEAFF. In DNA form, the CDR3 reads TGTGCCAGCTGCCCGAGGGGCGCGGGCACTGAAGCTTTCTTT.

The chain combines TRBV18 with TRBJ2-7; 7 bases are a match to TRBD2. Per the germline V gene, CDR1 is KGHSH and CDR2 is LQKENI. The CDR3 runs 13 residues. J lost 5 bases, V lost 4 bases, and 5 bases had no gene match. The CDR3 protein is CASSRGGVNEQYF. The CDR3 nucleotides read TGTGCCAGCTCACGCGGGGGAGTTAACGAGCAGTACTTC.

The CDR3 bases are TGTGCCAGCAGCTTAACCGTTCAGACCTACAATGAGCAGTTCTTC. Its protein is CASSLTVQTYNEQFF. The chain uses TRBV11-2 and TRBJ2-1; D not certain. Looked up from germline, CDR1 is SGHAT and CDR2 is FQNNGV. This CDR3 spans 15 amino acids. V gave up 2 bases and J gave up 2 bases, with 10 bases separating them.

V is TRBV30 and J is TRBJ2-3, with D maybe TRBD2 (5 bases). In germline, CDR1 is GTSNPN, CDR2 SVGIG (reference sequence). CDR3 size: 14 residues. Trimming removed 3 bases from V and 6 bases from J, with 16 bases in between. CDR3 DNA sequence: TGTGCCTGGAGCGTCCGCCTCGGGAAGGATACGCAGTATTTT. It codes for CAWSVRLGKDTQYF.

The chain joins TRBV30 to TRBJ1-2; D is undetermined. V lost 1 base, J lost 2 bases, and 8 bases lay in between. The germline V gene has CDR1 GTSNPN and CDR2 SVGIG (reference sequence). The CDR3 sequence is 13 residues long. CDR3 DNA sequence: TGTGCCTGGAGTGAAGCAGGAAACTATGGCTACACCTTC. As protein: CAWSEAGNYGYTF.

This clone has just a few counts. The genes are TRBV5-1 and TRBJ1-1, with 7 bases lining up with TRBD1. V was clipped by 0 bases and J by 1 base; unmatched bases: 6. In germline, CDR1 is SGHRS, CDR2 YFSETQ. This CDR3 spans 16 amino acids. The CDR3, as DNA: TGCGCCAGCAGCTTGGCTAGGGGGCCAAAGAACACTGAAGCTTTCTTT. Translated, it gives CASSLARGPKNTEAFF.

The count of this clone is one. This chain links TRBV4-2 with TRBJ2-7; tentatively, D is TRBD1 or TRBD2 (5 bases each). From germline, CDR1 is LGHNA and CDR2 YNFKEQ. This CDR3 is 14 amino acids long. Trimming shortened V by 0 bases and J by 6 bases, and 12 bases separated the two germline ends. CDR3 protein: CASSQDPKGSEQYF. The CDR3 bases are TGTGCCAGCAGCCAAGACCCGAAGGGGAGCGAGCAGTACTTC.

The rearrangement links TRBV2 to TRBJ2-5; D is unclear. The CDR3 runs 12 residues. Germline V CDR1 and CDR2: SNHLY, FYNNEI. The V gene lost 6 bases and the J gene lost 2 bases, with 7 bases spanning the gap. DNA of the CDR3: TGTGCCAGCAGGACGGATCAAGAGACCCAGTACTTC. The encoded protein is CASRTDQETQYF.

The CDR3, as DNA: TGTGCCAGCAGTTCACGAGGCTCCTACAATGAGCAGTTCTTC. Translation gives CASSSRGSYNEQFF. The chain is built from TRBV28 and TRBJ2-1; no definite D call. CDR1 is MDHEN, CDR2 SYDVKM, per germline. CDR3 length: 14 residues. V dropped 4 bases and J dropped 0 bases, with 7 bases sitting between them.

The J gene is TRBJ1-1, the V gene TRBV7-6; D not resolved. The CDR3 length is 13 residues. V was clipped by 0 bases and J by 6 bases, with 8 bases between them. The germline V gene has CDR1 SGHVS and CDR2 FNYEAQ. The CDR3 region has the DNA TGTGCCAGCAGCTTAGCCCCTTCCGCTGAAGCTTTCTTT. It codes for CASSLAPSAEAFF.

This clone was seen more than once but under ten times. The CDR3 DNA follows: TGCAGCGGAGGGGGAACTGAAGCTTTCTTT. The encoded protein is CSGGGTEAFF. The rearrangement links TRBV29-1 to TRBJ1-1, with a tentative D call TRBD1 (6 bases). CDR1 is SQVTM, CDR2 ANQGSEA, per germline. The CDR3 covers 10 residues. V lost 7 bases, J lost 5 bases, and 8 bases lay in between. Full variable domain (remainder filled in from reference TRBV29-1 and TRBJ1-1): SAVISQKPSRDICQRGTSLTIQCQVDSQVTMMFWYRQQPGQSLTLIATANQGSEATYESGFVIDKFPISRPNLTFSTLTVSNMSPEDSSIYLCSGGGTEAFFGQGTRLTVV.

This sequence joins TRBV5-1 and TRBJ2-7; 8 nucleotides align to TRBD2. The CDR3 sequence is 16 residues long. Germline CDR1 SGHRS, CDR2 YFSETQ. J lost 7 bases, V lost 0 bases, and 12 bases had no gene match. The CDR3 loop reads CASSLARSGSAHEQYF. CDR3 sequence (DNA): TGCGCCAGCAGCTTGGCCCGAAGCGGGAGCGCTCATGAGCAGTACTTC.

There are a few counts of this clone. The chain links TRBV5-5 to TRBJ2-3; 9 bases agree with TRBD1. Trimming cost V 4 bases and J 4 bases; bases outside gene matches: 7. The CDR3 is 15 residues long. In germline, CDR1 is SGHKS, CDR2 YYEKEE (reference sequence). The DNA of the CDR3 is TGTGCCAGCAGCCCTCAGGGACAGGGTTCAGATACGCAGTATTTT. Translating it yields CASSPQGQGSDTQYF.

This sequence joins TRBV9 and TRBJ2-1; no reliable D call. V gave up 0 bases and J gave up 6 bases, with 13 bases separating them. Germline V gene lookup returns CDR1 SGDLS and CDR2 YYNGEE. This CDR3 contains 15 residues. Here the CDR3 reads CASSVASHWGNEQFF. As DNA, the CDR3 is TGTGCCAGCAGCGTAGCGAGTCACTGGGGCAATGAGCAGTTCTTC.

The rearrangement joins TRBV30 to TRBJ2-2; no clear D gene. V was pared by 4 bases and J by 5 bases, with 11 bases between. The CDR3 loop spans 13 amino acids. Per the germline V gene, CDR1 is GTSNPN and CDR2 is SVGIG (reference sequence). The CDR3 sequence is CAWKTRRTGELFF. Here the CDR3 DNA reads TGTGCCTGGAAAACCAGGCGAACCGGGGAGCTGTTTTTT.

The CDR3 DNA reads TGTGCCACCAGTGACCCTCGGACCGGTAACTATGGCTACACCTTC. Protein: CATSDPRTGNYGYTF. This chain links TRBV24-1 with TRBJ1-2; D is unclear. Trimming took off 4 bases at V and 1 base at J, with 12 bases between the two ends. This CDR3 spans 15 amino acids. Germline assignment: CDR1 KGHDR and CDR2 SFDVKD.

Written as DNA, the CDR3 is TGCGCCAGCAGCCCGCGGGGACTAGCTCCAAACACCGGGGAGCTGTTTTTT. This sequence encodes CASSPRGLAPNTGELFF. The V gene is TRBV4-3, the J gene TRBJ2-2; 9 bases are shared with TRBD2. The CDR3 sequence is 17 residues long. The ends lost 4 bases at V and 2 bases at J; junction bases unmatched: 8. Germline CDR1 reads LGHNA; CDR2 reads YSLEER.

J is TRBJ1-1 and V is TRBV10-3; 7 positions match TRBD1. V trimming: 6 bases; J trimming: 4 bases; junction bases outside the gene matches: 5. This CDR3 spans 13 amino acids. Germline CDR1 reads ENHRY; CDR2 reads SYGVKD. CDR3 sequence reads: CAIRIDRATEAFF. The CDR3 region has the DNA TGTGCCATCAGGATAGACAGGGCCACTGAAGCTTTCTTT.

The sample holds a few counts of this clone. The J gene is TRBJ1-5, the V gene TRBV19, with D unresolved. V was clipped by 3 bases and J by 6 bases, with 6 bases between them. This CDR3 region has 12 residues. Germline loops: CDR1 LNHDA, CDR2 SQIVND (reference sequence). CDR3 sequence: CASSMRSQPQHF. DNA of the CDR3: TGTGCCAGTAGTATGCGGTCTCAGCCCCAGCATTTT.

The chain joins TRBV27 to TRBJ1-5, with D uncertain. The CDR3 consists of 14 residues. Germline loops: CDR1 MNHEY, CDR2 SMNVEV (reference sequence). CDR3 in DNA: TGTGCGACCCGGGCATCGGGGAGCAATCAGCCCCAGCATTTT. Translated, it gives CATRASGSNQPQHF.